This TCR beta chain was sequenced for a study of patients and donors after allogeneic stem cell transplantation. For this clonotype: One end of the junction varies from germline; a read error may be responsible.

TCRdb re-called the RT-PCR reads with MiXCR, one entry per CDR3 protein. Among fewer than 180,000 distinct CDR3 sequences, about a third were seen once, and the ten largest hold less than 60%. The sample taken for sequencing was blood, either unsorted or a sorted T cell fraction (not recorded which). This clonotype was obtained from a human donor who was either an allogeneic HSCT recipient or a stem cell or donor lymphocyte infusion donor (not recorded which). It is not recorded whose cells these are; they may come from a transplant donor.

As DNA, the CDR3 is TGTGCCTGCAGGACCGTCCAAGGAGATACGCAGTATTTT. Translation: CACRTVQGDTQYF. The rearrangement joins TRBV6-6 to TRBJ2-3, with D hard to call. This CDR3 comprises 13 residues. CDR1 is MNHNY, CDR2 SVGAGI, per germline (reference sequence).